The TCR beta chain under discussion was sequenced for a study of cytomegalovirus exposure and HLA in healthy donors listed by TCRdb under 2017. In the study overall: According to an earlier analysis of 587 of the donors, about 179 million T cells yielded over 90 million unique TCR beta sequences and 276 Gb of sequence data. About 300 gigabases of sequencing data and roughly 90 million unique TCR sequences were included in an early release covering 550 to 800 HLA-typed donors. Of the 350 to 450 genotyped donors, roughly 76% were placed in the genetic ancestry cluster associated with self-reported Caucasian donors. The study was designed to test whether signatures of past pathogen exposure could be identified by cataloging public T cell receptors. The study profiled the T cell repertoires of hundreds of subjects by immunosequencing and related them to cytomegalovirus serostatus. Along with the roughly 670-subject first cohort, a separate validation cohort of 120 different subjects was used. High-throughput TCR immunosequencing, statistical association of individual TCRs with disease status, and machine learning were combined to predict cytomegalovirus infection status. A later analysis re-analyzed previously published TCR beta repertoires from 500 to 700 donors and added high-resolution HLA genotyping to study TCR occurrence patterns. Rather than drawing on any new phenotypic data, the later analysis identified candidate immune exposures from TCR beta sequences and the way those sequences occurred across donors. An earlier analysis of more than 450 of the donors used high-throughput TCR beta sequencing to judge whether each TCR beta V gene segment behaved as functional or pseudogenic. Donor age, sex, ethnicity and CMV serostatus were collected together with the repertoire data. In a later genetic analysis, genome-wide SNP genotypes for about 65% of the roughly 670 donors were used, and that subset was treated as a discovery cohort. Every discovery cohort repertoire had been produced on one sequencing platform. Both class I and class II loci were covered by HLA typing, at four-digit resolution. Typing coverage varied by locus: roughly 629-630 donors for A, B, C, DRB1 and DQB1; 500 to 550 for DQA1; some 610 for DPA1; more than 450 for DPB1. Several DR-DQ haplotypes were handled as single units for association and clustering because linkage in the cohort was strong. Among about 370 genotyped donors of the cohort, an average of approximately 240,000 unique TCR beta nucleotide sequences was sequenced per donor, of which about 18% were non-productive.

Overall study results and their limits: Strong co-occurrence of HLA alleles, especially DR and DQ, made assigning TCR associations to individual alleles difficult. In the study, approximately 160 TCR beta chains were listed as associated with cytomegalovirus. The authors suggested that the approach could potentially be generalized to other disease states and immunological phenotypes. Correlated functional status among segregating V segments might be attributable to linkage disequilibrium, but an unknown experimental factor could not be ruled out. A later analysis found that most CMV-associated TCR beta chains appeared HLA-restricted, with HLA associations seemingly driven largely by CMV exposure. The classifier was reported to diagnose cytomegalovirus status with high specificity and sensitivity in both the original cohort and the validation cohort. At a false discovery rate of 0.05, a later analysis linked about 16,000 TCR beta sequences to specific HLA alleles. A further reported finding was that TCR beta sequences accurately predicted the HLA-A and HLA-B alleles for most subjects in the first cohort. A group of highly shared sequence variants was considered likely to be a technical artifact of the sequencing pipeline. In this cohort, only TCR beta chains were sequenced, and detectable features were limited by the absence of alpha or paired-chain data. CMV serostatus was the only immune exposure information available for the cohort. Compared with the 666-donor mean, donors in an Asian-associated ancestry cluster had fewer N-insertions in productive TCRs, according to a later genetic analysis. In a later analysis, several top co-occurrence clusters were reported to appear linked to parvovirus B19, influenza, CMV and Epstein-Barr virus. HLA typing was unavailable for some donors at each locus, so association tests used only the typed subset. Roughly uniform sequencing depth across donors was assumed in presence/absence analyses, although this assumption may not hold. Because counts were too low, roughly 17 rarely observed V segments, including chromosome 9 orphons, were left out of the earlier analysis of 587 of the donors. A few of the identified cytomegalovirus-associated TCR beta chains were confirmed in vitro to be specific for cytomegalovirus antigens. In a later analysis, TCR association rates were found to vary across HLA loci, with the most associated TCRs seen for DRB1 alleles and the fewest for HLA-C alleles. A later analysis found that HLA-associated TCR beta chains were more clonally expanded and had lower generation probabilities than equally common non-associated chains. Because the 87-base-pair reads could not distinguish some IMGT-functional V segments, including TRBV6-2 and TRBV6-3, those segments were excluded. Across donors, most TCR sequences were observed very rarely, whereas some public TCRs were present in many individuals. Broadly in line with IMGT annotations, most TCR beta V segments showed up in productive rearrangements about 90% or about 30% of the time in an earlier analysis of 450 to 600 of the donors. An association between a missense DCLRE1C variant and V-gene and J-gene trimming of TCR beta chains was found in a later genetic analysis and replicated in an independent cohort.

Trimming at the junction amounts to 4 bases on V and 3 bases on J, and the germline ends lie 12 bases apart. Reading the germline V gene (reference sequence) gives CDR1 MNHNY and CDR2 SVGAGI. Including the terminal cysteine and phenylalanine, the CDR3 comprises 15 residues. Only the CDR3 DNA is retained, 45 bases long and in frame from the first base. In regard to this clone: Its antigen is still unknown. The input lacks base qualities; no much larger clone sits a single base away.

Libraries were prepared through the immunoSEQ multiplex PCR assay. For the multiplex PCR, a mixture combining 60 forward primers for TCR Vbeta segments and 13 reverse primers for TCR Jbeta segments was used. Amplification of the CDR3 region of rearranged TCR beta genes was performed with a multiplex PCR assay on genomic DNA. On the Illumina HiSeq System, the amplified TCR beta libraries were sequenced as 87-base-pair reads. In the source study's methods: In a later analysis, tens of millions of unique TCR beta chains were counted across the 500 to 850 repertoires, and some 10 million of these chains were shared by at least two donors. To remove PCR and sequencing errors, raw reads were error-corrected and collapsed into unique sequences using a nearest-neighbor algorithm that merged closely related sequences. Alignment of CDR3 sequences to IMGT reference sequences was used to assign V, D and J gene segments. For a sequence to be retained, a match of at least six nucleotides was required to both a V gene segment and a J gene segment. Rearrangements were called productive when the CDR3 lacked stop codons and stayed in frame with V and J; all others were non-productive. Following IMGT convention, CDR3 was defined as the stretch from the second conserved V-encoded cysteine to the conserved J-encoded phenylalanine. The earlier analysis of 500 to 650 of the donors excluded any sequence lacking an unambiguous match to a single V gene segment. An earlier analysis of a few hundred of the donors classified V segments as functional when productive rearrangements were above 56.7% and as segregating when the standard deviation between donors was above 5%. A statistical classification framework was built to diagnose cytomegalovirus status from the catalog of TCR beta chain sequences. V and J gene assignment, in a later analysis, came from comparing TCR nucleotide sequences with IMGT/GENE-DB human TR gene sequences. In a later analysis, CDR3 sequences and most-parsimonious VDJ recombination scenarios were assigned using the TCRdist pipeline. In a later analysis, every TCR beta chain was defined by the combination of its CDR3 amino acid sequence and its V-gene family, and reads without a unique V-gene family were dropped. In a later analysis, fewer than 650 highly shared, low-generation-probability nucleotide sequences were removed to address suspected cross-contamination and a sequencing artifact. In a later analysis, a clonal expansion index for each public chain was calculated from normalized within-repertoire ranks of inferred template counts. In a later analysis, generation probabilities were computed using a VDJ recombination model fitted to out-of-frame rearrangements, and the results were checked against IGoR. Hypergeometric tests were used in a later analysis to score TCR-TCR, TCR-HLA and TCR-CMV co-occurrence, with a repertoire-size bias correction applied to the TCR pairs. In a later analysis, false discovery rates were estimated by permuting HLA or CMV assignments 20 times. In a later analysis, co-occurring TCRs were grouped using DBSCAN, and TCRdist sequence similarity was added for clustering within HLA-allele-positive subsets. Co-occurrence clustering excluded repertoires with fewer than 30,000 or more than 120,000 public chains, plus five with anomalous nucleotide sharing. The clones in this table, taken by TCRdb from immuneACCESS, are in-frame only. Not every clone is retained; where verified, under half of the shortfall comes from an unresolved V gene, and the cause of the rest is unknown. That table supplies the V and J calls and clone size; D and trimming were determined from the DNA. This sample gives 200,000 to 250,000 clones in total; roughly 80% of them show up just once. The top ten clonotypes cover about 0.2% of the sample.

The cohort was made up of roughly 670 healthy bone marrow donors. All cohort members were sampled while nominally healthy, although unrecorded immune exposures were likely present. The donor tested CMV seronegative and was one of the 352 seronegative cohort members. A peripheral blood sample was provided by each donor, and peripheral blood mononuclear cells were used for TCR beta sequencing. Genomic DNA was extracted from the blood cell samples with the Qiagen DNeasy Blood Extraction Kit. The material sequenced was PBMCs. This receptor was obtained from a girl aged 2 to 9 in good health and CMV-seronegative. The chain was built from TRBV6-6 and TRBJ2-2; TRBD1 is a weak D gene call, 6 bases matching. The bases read TGTGCCAGCAGTTCCATGACAGGCTACACCGGGGAGCTGTTTTTT. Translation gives CASSSMTGYTGELFF.